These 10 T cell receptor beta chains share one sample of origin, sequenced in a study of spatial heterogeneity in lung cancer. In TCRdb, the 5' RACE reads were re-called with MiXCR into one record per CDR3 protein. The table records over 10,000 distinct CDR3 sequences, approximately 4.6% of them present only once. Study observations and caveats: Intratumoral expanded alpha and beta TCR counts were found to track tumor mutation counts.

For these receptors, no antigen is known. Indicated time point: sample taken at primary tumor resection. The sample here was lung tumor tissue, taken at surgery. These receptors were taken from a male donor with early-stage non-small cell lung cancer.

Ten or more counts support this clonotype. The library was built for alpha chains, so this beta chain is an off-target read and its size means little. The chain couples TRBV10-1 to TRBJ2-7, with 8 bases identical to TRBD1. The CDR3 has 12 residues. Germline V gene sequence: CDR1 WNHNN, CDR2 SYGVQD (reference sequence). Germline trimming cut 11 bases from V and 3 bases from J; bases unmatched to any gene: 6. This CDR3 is CAAEDRDYEQYF. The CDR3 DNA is TGCGCCGCAGAGGACAGGGACTACGAGCAGTACTTC.

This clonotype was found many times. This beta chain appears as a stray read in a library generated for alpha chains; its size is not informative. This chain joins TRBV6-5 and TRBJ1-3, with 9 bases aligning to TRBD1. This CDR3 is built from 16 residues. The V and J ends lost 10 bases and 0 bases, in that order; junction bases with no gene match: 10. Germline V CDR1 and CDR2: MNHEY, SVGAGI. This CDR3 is CATGQGWTGSGNTIYF. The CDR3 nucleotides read TGTGCCACTGGACAGGGGTGGACCGGCTCTGGAAACACCATATATTTT.

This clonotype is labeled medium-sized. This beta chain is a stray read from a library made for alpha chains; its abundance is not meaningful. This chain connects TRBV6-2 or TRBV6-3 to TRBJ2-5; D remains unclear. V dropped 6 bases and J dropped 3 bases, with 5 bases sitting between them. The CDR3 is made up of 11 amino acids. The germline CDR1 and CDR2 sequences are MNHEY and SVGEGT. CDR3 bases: TGTGCCAGCAGCCGTAAAGAGACCCAGTACTTC. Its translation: CASSRKETQYF.

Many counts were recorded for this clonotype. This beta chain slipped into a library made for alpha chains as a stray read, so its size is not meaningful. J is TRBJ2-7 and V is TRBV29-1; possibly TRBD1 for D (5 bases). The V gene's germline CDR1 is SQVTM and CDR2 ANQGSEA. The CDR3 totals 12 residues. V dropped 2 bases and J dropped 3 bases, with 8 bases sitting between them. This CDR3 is CSVEQGSYEQYF. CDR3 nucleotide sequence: TGCAGCGTTGAACAGGGCAGCTACGAGCAGTACTTC.

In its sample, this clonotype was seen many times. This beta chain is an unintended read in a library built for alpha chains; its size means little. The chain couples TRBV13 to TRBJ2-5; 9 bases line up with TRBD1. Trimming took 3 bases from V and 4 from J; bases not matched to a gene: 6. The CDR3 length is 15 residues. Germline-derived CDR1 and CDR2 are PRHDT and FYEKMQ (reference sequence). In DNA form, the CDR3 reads TGTGCCAGCAGCTTCACCCGGACAGGGGCAGAGACCCAGTACTTC. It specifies CASSFTRTGAETQYF.

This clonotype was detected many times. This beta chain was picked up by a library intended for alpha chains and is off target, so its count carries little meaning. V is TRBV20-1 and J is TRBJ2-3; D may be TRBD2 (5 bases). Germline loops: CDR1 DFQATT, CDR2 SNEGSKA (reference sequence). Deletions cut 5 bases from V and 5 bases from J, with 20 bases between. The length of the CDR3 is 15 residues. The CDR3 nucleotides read TGCAGTGCTCAGTCTCGGACTGATTCAGAAGATACGCAGTATTTT. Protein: CSAQSRTDSEDTQYF.

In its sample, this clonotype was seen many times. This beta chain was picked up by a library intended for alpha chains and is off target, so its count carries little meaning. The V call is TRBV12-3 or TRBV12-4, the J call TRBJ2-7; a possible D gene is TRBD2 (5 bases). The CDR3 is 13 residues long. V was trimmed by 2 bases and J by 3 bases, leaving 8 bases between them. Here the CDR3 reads CASSLRSVYEQYF. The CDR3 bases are TGTGCCAGCAGTTTACGTAGCGTCTACGAGCAGTACTTC.

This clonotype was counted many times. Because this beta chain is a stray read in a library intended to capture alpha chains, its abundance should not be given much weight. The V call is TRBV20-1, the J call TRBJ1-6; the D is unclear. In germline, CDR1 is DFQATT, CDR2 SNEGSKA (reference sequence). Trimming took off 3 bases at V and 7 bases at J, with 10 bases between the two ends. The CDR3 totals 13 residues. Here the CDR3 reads CSASYGENSPLHF. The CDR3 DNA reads TGCAGTGCTAGCTACGGGGAAAATTCACCCCTCCACTTT.

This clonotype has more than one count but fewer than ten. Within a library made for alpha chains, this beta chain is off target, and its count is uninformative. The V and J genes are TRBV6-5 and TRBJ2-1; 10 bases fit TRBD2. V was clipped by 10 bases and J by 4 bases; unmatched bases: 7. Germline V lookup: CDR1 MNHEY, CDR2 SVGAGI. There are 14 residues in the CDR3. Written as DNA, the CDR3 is TGTGCCACCAAAAGCGGGGGGGGATACAATGAGCAGTTCTTC. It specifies CATKSGGGYNEQFF.

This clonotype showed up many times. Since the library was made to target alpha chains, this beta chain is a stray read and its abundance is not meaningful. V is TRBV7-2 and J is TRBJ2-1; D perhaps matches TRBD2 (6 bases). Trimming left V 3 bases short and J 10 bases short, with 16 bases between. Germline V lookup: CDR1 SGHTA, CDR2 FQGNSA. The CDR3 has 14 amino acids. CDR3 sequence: CASSFTRDSREQFF. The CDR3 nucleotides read TGTGCCAGCAGCTTTACCCGGGACTCTCGGGAGCAGTTCTTC.